This TCR beta chain was identified in a study of OX40 agonist ivuxolimab in advanced cancers. Study context: Head and neck, renal cell, melanoma or hepatocellular carcinoma were the cancers that dose-escalation patients had. Notes on the study in general: More expanded clones were seen, on average, in CD8+ T cells than in CD4+.

The assay was immunoSEQ multiplex PCR, and TCRdb's table has in-frame clones only and misses some. This repertoire shows fewer than 70,000 clones, roughly 82% found once; its top ten account for around 2.4%. Autoimmune disease history or systemic immunosuppression barred patients. This clone was seen only a few times. Its antigen is unidentified. CDR3 length: 18 residues. V was clipped by 1 base and J by 4 bases; unmatched bases: 14. Germline assignment: CDR1 KGHSH and CDR2 LQKENI. Sequences were derived from CD4+ or CD8+ T cells sorted from blood, sampled in a trial of the OX40 agonist ivuxolimab. This chain links TRBV18 with TRBJ1-2; TRBD1 aligns across 8 bases. This TCR came from an adult with an advanced solid tumor such as melanoma, head and neck, liver or kidney cancer. Here the CDR3 DNA reads TGTGCCAGCTCACCACTTCAGGGGGCGCGTTTCGGCATCTATGGCTACACCTTC. It is translated as CASSPLQGARFGIYGYTF.